The 10 T cell receptor beta chains below come from one sample, sequenced in a study of shared clonotypes between healthy human individuals. CD45RO-negative, CCR7-selected cells formed the naive CD8 fraction, which excluded terminally differentiated effector memory CD45RA+ cells. Here immunoSEQ multiplex PCR was the method, and the copy in TCRdb shows in-frame clones only, minus some. Of hundreds of thousands of clones detected, roughly 94% appear once; the ten largest clones hold 24%. Sequenced sample: naive CD8+ T cells sorted from blood. These receptors were obtained from a man younger than 40 in good health.

The CDR3 nucleotides read TGTGCCAGCAGCTTGAATCAGGGGCCCTACGAGCAGTACTTC. Its translation: CASSLNQGPYEQYF. The chain uses TRBV7-9 and TRBJ2-7; maybe TRBD1 (6 bases). The V end was cut by 3 bases, the J end by 2 bases, with 11 bases between. CDR3 length: 14 residues. Germline loops: CDR1 SEHNR, CDR2 FQNEAQ (reference sequence).

The chain carries TRBV9 and TRBJ2-6; 7 bases fit TRBD1. V lost 3 bases to trimming and J lost 4 bases; unmatched junction nucleotides: 10. The CDR3 is 17 amino acids. Per the germline V gene, CDR1 is SGDLS and CDR2 is YYNGEE. DNA for the CDR3: TGTGCCAGCAGCGCAGACAGGGTAGTGGGAGGGGCCAACGTCCTGACTTTC. Translating gives CASSADRVVGGANVLTF.

This sequence joins TRBV4-1 and TRBJ2-7, with TRBD2 identical over 12 bases. Trimming took 1 base from V and 4 from J; bases not matched to a gene: 8. Germline values: CDR1 MGHRA, CDR2 YSYEKL. The CDR3 totals 17 residues. The CDR3, as DNA: TGCGCCAGCAGCCAAGGCCCTCCTAGCGGGAGGGTTTACGAGCAGTACTTC. This codes for CASSQGPPSGRVYEQYF.

The chain carries TRBV7-9 and TRBJ2-7; 13 bases are shared with TRBD2. The J segment lost 1 base and the V segment lost 5 bases, leaving 8 bases of the junction unmatched. The CDR3 has 17 residues. CDR1 and CDR2 from the germline V gene are SEHNR and FQNEAQ (reference sequence). CDR3 in amino acids: CASSPTSGRAGSYEQYF. CDR3 nucleotides: TGTGCCAGCAGCCCCACTAGCGGGAGGGCCGGGTCCTACGAGCAGTACTTC.

This chain uses TRBV11-2 with TRBJ1-5; 8 bases map to TRBD1. The CDR3 covers 15 residues. The germline CDR1 and CDR2 sequences are SGHAT and FQNNGV. Trimming took 1 base from V and 4 from J; bases not matched to a gene: 3. The CDR3 reads CASSLGRDRNQPQHF. DNA of the CDR3: TGTGCCAGCAGCTTAGGCCGGGACAGGAATCAGCCCCAGCATTTT.

The chain carries TRBV6-5 and TRBJ2-5; 8 bases align to TRBD1. Germline CDR1 MNHEY, CDR2 SVGAGI. This CDR3 contains 15 residues. V trimming: 5 bases; J trimming: 4 bases; junction bases outside the gene matches: 9. CDR3 protein: CASSAGWTGRETQYF. As DNA, the CDR3 is TGTGCCAGCAGTGCAGGTTGGACAGGGCGAGAGACCCAGTACTTC.

This chain joins TRBV15 and TRBJ2-5; 9 bases are shared with TRBD1. Germline CDR1 LNHNV, CDR2 YYDKDF (reference sequence). This CDR3 is built from 13 residues. Trimming at V came to 8 bases and at J to 4 bases, leaving 5 bases not matched to a gene. CDR3 amino acids: CATGGTGRETQYF. In nucleotides, the CDR3 is TGTGCCACCGGGGGGACAGGGCGAGAGACCCAGTACTTC.

This chain joins TRBV14 and TRBJ2-7; 7 bases agree with TRBD2. Germline V gene sequence: CDR1 SGHDN, CDR2 FVKESK. The CDR3 totals 15 residues. Trimming took 4 bases from V and 0 from J; bases not matched to a gene: 6. The CDR3, as DNA: TGTGCCAGCAGCCCCGGGCCGGGGGGCTCCTACGAGCAGTACTTC. Translating gives CASSPGPGGSYEQYF.

V gene TRBV7-2 combines with J gene TRBJ2-7; D uncertain. In germline, CDR1 is SGHTA, CDR2 FQGNSA. The germline V and J ends were trimmed by 3 bases and 5 bases, with 11 bases remaining between them. The CDR3 has 13 amino acids. The CDR3 nucleotides are TGTGCCAGCAGCTTGACCGTTAGCCACGAGCAGTACTTC. It specifies CASSLTVSHEQYF.

V usage is TRBV7-9 and J usage is TRBJ1-1, with D possibly matching TRBD1 (6 bases). This CDR3 has 14 amino acids. V lost 4 bases and J 5 bases, leaving 14 bases between the germline ends. Per germline, CDR1 SEHNR and CDR2 FQNEAQ (reference sequence). The CDR3 region is CASSSRGGRTEAFF. CDR3 bases: TGTGCCAGCAGCTCCAGGGGAGGACGGACTGAAGCTTTCTTT.